This passage covers 26 T cell receptor beta chains from one sample sequenced in a study of identical twins. TCRdb recomputed calls from the 5' RACE reads with MiXCR, one row per CDR3 protein. Found here are 300,000 to 400,000 distinct CDR3 sequences, approximately 13% of them singletons; the top ten hold 7.2%. This sample also appeared in a second study, on yellow fever vaccine responses in identical twins.

The sequenced material came from CD8+ T cells sorted from blood. The source of these receptors is a woman between 18 and 29 years old in good health.

This clonotype occurred a few times. The genes are TRBV20-1 and TRBJ1-1, with D possibly being TRBD1 (5 bases). Deletions cut 7 bases from V and 6 bases from J, with 18 bases between. The germline gives CDR1 DFQATT, CDR2 SNEGSKA (reference sequence). This CDR3 is 13 amino acids long. DNA for the CDR3: TGCAGTGGGGATCAGGGAGGTCGGCCTGAAGCTTTCTTT. Amino acid sequence: CSGDQGGRPEAFF.

This clonotype was detected a few times. This chain uses TRBV4-1 with TRBJ1-2; a weak D match, TRBD1 (5 bases). Germline-derived CDR1 and CDR2 are MGHRA and YSYEKL. V shed 7 bases and J shed 0 bases, with 24 bases lying between them. The CDR3 sequence is 18 residues long. The CDR3 is CASTTAQTATHTNYGYTF. CDR3 nucleotide sequence: TGCGCCAGCACCACGGCACAGACAGCTACACATACTAACTATGGCTACACCTTC.

This clonotype was observed a few times. The gene calls are TRBV20-1 and TRBJ1-2; D gene ambiguous. V was cut by 6 bases and J by 4 bases, with 18 bases left in between. This CDR3 spans 14 amino acids. Germline V lookup: CDR1 DFQATT, CDR2 SNEGSKA (reference sequence). CDR3 residues: CSARFGRLIYGYTF. CDR3 sequence (DNA): TGCAGTGCAAGGTTCGGTCGCCTCATCTATGGCTACACCTTC.

This clonotype came up a few times. The junction departs from germline at one end; a sequencing error may be responsible. This chain joins TRBV12-5 and TRBJ2-7; D is ambiguous. CDR3 length: 11 amino acids. CDR1 and CDR2 (germline): LGHNT, FRNRAP. CDR3 sequence reads: CASGLALVEDF. The CDR3, as DNA: TGTGCTAGTGGTTTGGCGTTAGTAGAGGACTTC.

This clonotype was seen a handful of times. V gene TRBV2 combines with J gene TRBJ2-2; TRBD1 matches at 7 bases. The V and J ends lost 6 bases and 3 bases, in that order; junction bases with no gene match: 7. In germline, CDR1 is SNHLY, CDR2 FYNNEI. CDR3 size: 15 residues. CDR3 nucleotide sequence: TGTGCCAGCAGAGACAGGGAAATTGACACCGGGGAGCTGTTTTTT. Its translation is CASRDREIDTGELFF.

The chain couples TRBV7-9 to TRBJ2-3; TRBD2 matches 12 bases. V was clipped by 7 bases and J by 2 bases; unmatched bases: 7. This CDR3 is built from 16 residues. Per the germline V gene, CDR1 is SEHNR and CDR2 is FQNEAQ (reference sequence). As DNA, the CDR3 is TGTGCCAGCATACCTACTAGCGGGGGGCCCACAGATACGCAGTATTTT. Its translation is CASIPTSGGPTDTQYF.

The chain combines TRBV4-1 with TRBJ2-2, with a weak D call TRBD1 (5 bases). CDR3 size: 15 residues. Trimming cost V 0 bases and J 0 bases, with 5 bases left between them. CDR1 is MGHRA, CDR2 YSYEKL, per germline. The CDR3 nucleotides read TGCGCCAGCAGCCAAGACAGGGCGAACACCGGGGAGCTGTTTTTT. Protein product: CASSQDRANTGELFF.

CDR3 in DNA: TGTGCCAGCAGCCTCTACAGGGTCGACGAGCAGTACTTC. Translating it yields CASSLYRVDEQYF. The genes are TRBV11-2 and TRBJ2-7, with a tentative D call TRBD1 (6 bases). The CDR3 length is 13 residues. V lost 5 bases and J 5 bases, leaving 13 bases between the germline ends. Germline CDR1 reads SGHAT; CDR2 reads FQNNGV.

This chain links TRBV12-3 or TRBV12-4 with TRBJ2-3; perhaps TRBD1 as D (6 bases). With 1 base removed from V and 0 bases from J, the gap between germline ends came to 8 bases. The CDR3 runs 15 residues. CDR3 sequence (DNA): TGTGCCAGCAGTTTAGAGGGGGTGAGCACAGATACGCAGTATTTT. Its translation is CASSLEGVSTDTQYF.

This clonotype was picked up many times. The chain is built from TRBV7-8 and TRBJ2-5; D is unresolved. Germline V gene data show CDR1 as SGHVS and CDR2 as FQNEAQ. This CDR3 has 14 residues. Trimming took 2 bases from V and 2 from J, leaving 9 bases between them. The CDR3 nucleotides are TGTGCCAGCAGCTTAATCGGATCTCAAGAGACCCAGTACTTC. Translated, it gives CASSLIGSQETQYF.

This clonotype was counted only a few times. The J gene is TRBJ2-6, the V gene TRBV5-4, with D hard to call. Germline-derived CDR1 and CDR2 are SGHNT and YYREEE (reference sequence). V was cut by 3 bases and J by 3 bases, with 10 bases left in between. This CDR3 contains 15 residues. The CDR3: CASSSLVDGANVLTF. In nucleotides, the CDR3 is TGTGCCAGCAGCTCGCTAGTTGATGGGGCCAACGTCCTGACTTTC. Looking up the rest from reference TRBV5-4 and TRBJ2-6 gives the full variable domain: ETGVTQSPTHLIKTRGQQVTLRCSSQSGHNTVSWYQQALGQGPQFIFQYYREEENGRGNFPPRFSGLQFPNYSSELNVNALELDDSALYLCASSSLVDGANVLTFGAGSRLTVL.

This clonotype was seen only a few times. J is TRBJ2-1 and V is TRBV7-9; D gene unclear. CDR1 is SEHNR and CDR2 is FQNEAQ in the germline V gene (reference sequence). The CDR3 length is 13 residues. Trimming removed 1 base from V and 5 bases from J, with 6 bases in between. The CDR3 nucleotides read TGTGCCAGCAGCTTAGGGCCCCACAATGAGCAGTTCTTC. Its translation is CASSLGPHNEQFF.

V and J are TRBV2 and TRBJ2-1, with 11 bases fitting TRBD2. Trimming cost V 6 bases and J 12 bases; bases outside gene matches: 7. Germline V gene sequence: CDR1 SNHLY, CDR2 FYNNEI. This CDR3 region has 13 residues. As DNA, the CDR3 is TGTGCCAGCAGGCCCATTACTAGCGGGGGGCAGTTCTTC. This gives the protein CASRPITSGGQFF. Supplemented by reference TRBV2 and TRBJ2-1, the full variable domain reads EPEVTQTPSHQVTQMGQEVILRCVPISNHLYFYWYRQILGQKVEFLVSFYNNEISEKSEIFDDQFSVERPDGSNFTLKIRSTKLEDSAMYFCASRPITSGGQFFGPGTRLTVL.

V and J are TRBV28 and TRBJ1-1; TRBD1 might be the D (6 bases). The CDR3 has 13 amino acids. CDR1 MDHEN and CDR2 SYDVKM come from the germline V gene. V was cut by 1 base and J by 10 bases, with 13 bases left in between. CDR3 bases: TGTGCCAGCAGTTTATTGGGGGGCTCGTCAGCTTTCTTT. Protein product: CASSLLGGSSAFF.

The CDR3 protein is CASSSGPTDTQYF. The DNA for the CDR3 is TGTGCCAGCAGCTCGGGTCCTACAGATACGCAGTATTTT. The chain joins TRBV7-6 to TRBJ2-3, with D uncertain. The CDR3 sequence is 13 residues long. V lost 4 bases, J lost 3 bases, and 8 bases lay in between. Germline loops: CDR1 SGHVS, CDR2 FNYEAQ.

The table lists this clonotype with a few counts. V usage is TRBV11-2 and J usage is TRBJ2-2, with 7 bases identical to TRBD2. In germline, CDR1 is SGHAT, CDR2 FQNNGV. The ends lost 5 bases at V and 2 bases at J; junction bases unmatched: 8. This CDR3 contains 16 residues. CDR3 residues: CASSLLAVKNTGELFF. The CDR3 nucleotides are TGTGCCAGCAGCCTCCTAGCGGTGAAAAACACCGGGGAGCTGTTTTTT.

This clonotype was picked up many times. The rearrangement joins TRBV12-3 or TRBV12-4 to TRBJ1-1; possible D gene TRBD1, 5 bases. The CDR3 has 13 residues. The germline V and J ends were trimmed by 8 bases and 4 bases, with 14 bases remaining between them. The CDR3: CASLPARGTEAFF. The DNA of the CDR3 is TGTGCCAGCCTACCGGCTAGGGGCACTGAAGCTTTCTTT.

This clonotype has more than one count but fewer than ten. The chain uses TRBV7-9 and TRBJ2-5, with 12 bases that match TRBD1. Looked up from germline, CDR1 is SEHNR and CDR2 is FQNEAQ (reference sequence). J gave up 3 bases and V 5 bases, and 7 bases lay outside the gene matches. The CDR3 consists of 16 residues. The CDR3 DNA sequence: TGTGCCAGCAGCGACCGGGACAGGGGGCGAGAAGAGACCCAGTACTTC. Its translation: CASSDRDRGREETQYF. Based on the CDR3 plus reference TRBV7-9 and TRBJ2-5, the full variable domain is DTGVSQNPRHKITKRGQNVTFRCDPISEHNRLYWYRQTLGQGPEFLTYFQNEAQLEKSRLLSDRFSAERPKGSFSTLEIQRTEQGDSAMYLCASSDRDRGREETQYFGPGTRLLVL.

The chain is built from TRBV29-1 and TRBJ2-2; D gene unclear. The V gene lost 2 bases and the J gene lost 0 bases, with 4 bases spanning the gap. This CDR3 is built from 13 residues. Germline lookup yields CDR1 SQVTM and CDR2 ANQGSEA. CDR3 sequence reads: CSVEQANTGELFF. The CDR3 DNA follows: TGCAGCGTTGAACAGGCGAACACCGGGGAGCTGTTTTTT.

The chain recombines TRBV7-6 with TRBJ2-3; D is uncertain. This CDR3 region has 16 residues. Germline V lookup: CDR1 SGHVS, CDR2 FNYEAQ. V was cut by 0 bases and J by 0 bases, with 10 bases left in between. Here the CDR3 reads CASSLAGGTSTDTQYF. CDR3 sequence (DNA): TGTGCCAGCAGCTTAGCGGGCGGAACTAGCACAGATACGCAGTATTTT.

The chain uses TRBV12-3 or TRBV12-4 and TRBJ2-3; D tentatively reads TRBD1 or TRBD2 (5 bases each). Trimming shortened V by 0 bases and J by 2 bases, and 9 bases separated the two germline ends. This CDR3 comprises 15 residues. This chain's CDR3 is CASSLALGTTDTQYF. CDR3 bases: TGTGCCAGCAGTTTAGCTCTAGGGACCACAGATACGCAGTATTTT.

This clonotype was found a few times. The genes are TRBV7-9 and TRBJ2-7; no definite D call. Looked up from germline, CDR1 is SEHNR and CDR2 is FQNEAQ (reference sequence). The CDR3 runs to 13 residues. The V and J ends lost 0 bases and 3 bases respectively, with 6 bases between them. This CDR3 reads CASSLANSYEQYV. CDR3 coding DNA: TGTGCCAGCAGCTTAGCGAACAGCTACGAGCAGTACGTC.

This clonotype appeared a few times. This chain joins TRBV3-1 and TRBJ2-1; D ambiguous. V lost 0 bases and J lost 5, with 14 bases in between. The CDR3 runs to 16 residues. CDR1 is LGHDT and CDR2 is YNNKEL in the germline V gene (reference sequence). The DNA of the CDR3 is TGTGCCAGCAGCCAAGACTTAGCTGGTACGAACAATGAGCAGTTCTTC. Protein sequence: CASSQDLAGTNNEQFF.

The genes are TRBV5-1 and TRBJ2-3, with unresolved D. The CDR3 is 13 amino acids. V was shortened by 4 bases and J by 2 bases, with 8 bases between the two germline ends. Germline lookup yields CDR1 SGHRS and CDR2 YFSETQ. The CDR3 region has the DNA TGCGCCAGCAGCCGGGTCTCCACAGATACGCAGTATTTT. Amino acids: CASSRVSTDTQYF.

The CDR3 is CSVEDRGGADTQYF. The CDR3 DNA is TGCAGCGTTGAGGACAGGGGCGGCGCAGATACGCAGTATTTT. The chain recombines TRBV29-1 with TRBJ2-3, with 9 nucleotides matching TRBD1. V lost 3 bases to trimming and J lost 4 bases; unmatched junction nucleotides: 5. CDR1 SQVTM and CDR2 ANQGSEA come from the germline V gene. The CDR3 consists of 14 residues.

This clonotype was counted only a few times. The V gene is TRBV12-3 or TRBV12-4, the J gene TRBJ1-1; perhaps TRBD1 as D (5 bases). This CDR3 is 19 amino acids long. Between the trimmed V and J ends, which lost 7 bases and 0 bases, there was a span of 27 bases. The CDR3 DNA reads TGTGCCAGCAACCTTGGGGGGGGGGTTCTGAGTGGGTTGAACACTGAAGCTTTCTTT. This codes for CASNLGGGVLSGLNTEAFF.